The next 14 T cell receptor beta chains were all read from a single sample in a study of blood T cell repertoires in COVID-19. TCRdb keeps only in-frame clones here, not all; method: immunoSEQ multiplex PCR. The sample contains 300,000 to 400,000 clones, around nine tenths of which appear only once. Sequencing was performed on peripheral blood. The receptor set was obtained from a young woman who had recovered from COVID-19.

The rearrangement joins TRBV9 to TRBJ2-1, with 8 bases identical to TRBD2. Germline CDR1 is SGDLS and CDR2 is YYNGEE. The CDR3 spans 16 residues. J was trimmed by 0 bases and V by 0 bases; bases with no gene match: 2. The CDR3 coding sequence is TGTGCCAGCAGCGTAGGGCTAGCGGGCTCCTACAATGAGCAGTTCTTC. Translated, it gives CASSVGLAGSYNEQFF.

The chain combines TRBV6-2 or TRBV6-3 with TRBJ1-1; TRBD1 matches 7 bases. The trim removed 0 bases at V and 10 bases at J, leaving 14 bases unmatched. Per the germline V gene, CDR1 is MNHEY and CDR2 is SVGEGT. There are 16 residues in the CDR3. This chain's CDR3 is CASSYSTGRGSGGAFF. Written as DNA, the CDR3 is TGTGCCAGCAGTTACTCGACCGGCAGGGGGTCTGGAGGAGCTTTCTTT.

The chain employs TRBV19 and TRBJ2-6; 8 bases agree with TRBD1. From germline, CDR1 is LNHDA and CDR2 SQIVND (reference sequence). The V and J ends lost 7 bases and 0 bases, in that order; junction bases with no gene match: 5. This CDR3 has 16 amino acids. CDR3 residues: CASNDRGLSGANVLTF. For the CDR3, the DNA is TGTGCCAGTAACGACAGGGGACTCTCTGGGGCCAACGTCCTGACTTTC.

This sequence joins TRBV7-2 and TRBJ2-7, with D tentatively TRBD1 (5 bases). V was pared by 2 bases and J by 4 bases, with 12 bases between. This CDR3 contains 14 residues. Germline V gene sequence: CDR1 SGHTA, CDR2 FQGNSA. The CDR3 sequence is CASSLWGGYYEQYV. The CDR3 DNA reads TGTGCCAGCAGCTTATGGGGCGGTTATTACGAGCAGTACGTC.

The chain recombines TRBV19 with TRBJ2-2; D ambiguous. The V gene lost 3 bases and the J gene lost 1 base, with 12 bases spanning the gap. From germline, CDR1 is LNHDA and CDR2 SQIVND (reference sequence). The CDR3 consists of 16 residues. The CDR3 DNA reads as TGTGCCAGTAGTATCGGCAGGATGATGAACACCGGGGAGCTGTTTTTT. Translating gives CASSIGRMMNTGELFF.

The rearrangement joins TRBV15 to TRBJ1-3; no definite D call. The CDR3 is 16 residues long. V dropped 1 base and J dropped 5 bases, with 15 bases sitting between them. Germline V gives CDR1 LNHNV, CDR2 YYDKDF (reference sequence). The CDR3 spells CATSRVSGGPRNTIYF. CDR3 DNA: TGTGCCACCAGCAGAGTTTCGGGCGGGCCTAGAAACACCATATATTTT.

The chain has TRBV29-1 and TRBJ2-3; tentatively, D is TRBD1 (7 bases). The V gene lost 8 bases and the J gene lost 4 bases, with 16 bases spanning the gap. This CDR3 is built from 13 residues. Germline assignment: CDR1 SQVTM and CDR2 ANQGSEA. As DNA, the CDR3 is TGCAGCTTTGGGGGGACAGCGTCAGATACGCAGTATTTT. Encoded protein: CSFGGTASDTQYF.

The J gene is TRBJ1-6, the V gene TRBV5-5, with D unclear. Trimming cost V 0 bases and J 0 bases, with 7 bases left between them. Germline V gene lookup returns CDR1 SGHKS and CDR2 YYEKEE (reference sequence). The CDR3 spans 16 residues. Written as DNA, the CDR3 is TGTGCCAGCAGCTTGGGTCTCGTCTCCTATAATTCACCCCTCCACTTT. It yields the protein CASSLGLVSYNSPLHF.

The chain employs TRBV19 and TRBJ2-5; TRBD1 matches at 7 bases. From germline, CDR1 is LNHDA and CDR2 SQIVND (reference sequence). V lost 5 bases to trimming and J lost 3 bases; unmatched junction nucleotides: 6. This CDR3 is built from 14 residues. Here the CDR3 DNA reads TGTGCCAGTAGTCTAGGGACAGCGGAAGAGACCCAGTACTTC. As protein: CASSLGTAEETQYF.

The rearrangement uses TRBV2 and TRBJ1-4; tentative D call: TRBD1 (5 bases). Trimming removed 8 bases at V and 4 bases at J, with 14 bases between. The V gene's germline CDR1 is SNHLY and CDR2 FYNNEI. The CDR3 has 14 residues. Here the CDR3 DNA reads TGTGCCAGCGGCCAGGGTCGCGATAATGAAAAACTGTTTTTT. Its translation is CASGQGRDNEKLFF.

V is TRBV7-2 and J is TRBJ2-1, with no clear D. This CDR3 region has 13 residues. Germline-derived CDR1 and CDR2 are SGHTA and FQGNSA. V was shortened by 4 bases and J by 7 bases, with 11 bases between the two germline ends. The CDR3 protein is CASSSSRRNEQFF. Here the CDR3 DNA reads TGTGCCAGCAGCTCTAGTCGGCGTAATGAGCAGTTCTTC.

This sequence joins TRBV2 and TRBJ1-1; tentatively, D is TRBD1 (5 bases). The V and J ends lost 0 bases and 10 bases respectively, with 12 bases between them. The CDR3 covers 13 residues. CDR1 SNHLY and CDR2 FYNNEI come from the germline V gene. The CDR3 sequence is CASSEAQGLGAFF. The CDR3, as DNA: TGTGCCAGCAGTGAAGCCCAGGGACTCGGAGCTTTCTTT.

The CDR3 protein is CASSWRAGGSETQYF. The CDR3 DNA reads TGTGCCAGCAGCTGGAGGGCGGGAGGGTCGGAGACCCAGTACTTC. The V call is TRBV7-2, the J call TRBJ2-5; 9 bases line up with TRBD2. Germline V CDR1 and CDR2: SGHTA, FQGNSA. The V gene end was trimmed by 4 bases and the J gene end by 5 bases; junction bases not matched to a gene: 8. This CDR3 is built from 15 residues.

This chain joins TRBV11-3 and TRBJ2-2; 7 bases line up with TRBD1. This CDR3 comprises 16 residues. Per the germline V gene, CDR1 is SGHNT and CDR2 is YENEEA. V trimming: 4 bases; J trimming: 1 base; junction bases outside the gene matches: 6. The CDR3 DNA reads as TGTGCCAGCAGCTACGGACAGGCCTGGAACACCGGGGAGCTGTTTTTT. This codes for CASSYGQAWNTGELFF.